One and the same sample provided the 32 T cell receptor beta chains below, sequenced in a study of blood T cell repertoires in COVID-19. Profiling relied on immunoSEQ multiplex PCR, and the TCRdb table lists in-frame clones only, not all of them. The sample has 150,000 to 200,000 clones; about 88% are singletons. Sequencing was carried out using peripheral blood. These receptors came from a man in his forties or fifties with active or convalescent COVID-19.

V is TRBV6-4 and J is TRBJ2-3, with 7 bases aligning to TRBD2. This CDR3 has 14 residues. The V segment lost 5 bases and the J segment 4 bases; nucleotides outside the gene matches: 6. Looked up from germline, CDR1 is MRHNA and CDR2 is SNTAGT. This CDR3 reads CASSSQGGADTQYF. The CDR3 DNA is TGTGCCAGCAGTTCTCAGGGAGGGGCAGATACGCAGTATTTT.

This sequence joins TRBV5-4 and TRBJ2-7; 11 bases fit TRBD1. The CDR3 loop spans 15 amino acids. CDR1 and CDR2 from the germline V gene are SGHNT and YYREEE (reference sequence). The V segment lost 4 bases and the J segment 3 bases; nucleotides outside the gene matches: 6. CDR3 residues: CASSTPGQGVYEQYF. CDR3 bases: TGTGCCAGCAGCACTCCGGGACAGGGGGTCTACGAGCAGTACTTC.

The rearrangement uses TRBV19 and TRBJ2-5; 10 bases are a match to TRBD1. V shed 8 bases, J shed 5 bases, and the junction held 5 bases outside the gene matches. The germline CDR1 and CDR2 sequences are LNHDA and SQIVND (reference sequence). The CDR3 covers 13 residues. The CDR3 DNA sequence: TGTGCCAGTTTTGACAGGGGGCTTGAGACCCAGTACTTC. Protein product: CASFDRGLETQYF.

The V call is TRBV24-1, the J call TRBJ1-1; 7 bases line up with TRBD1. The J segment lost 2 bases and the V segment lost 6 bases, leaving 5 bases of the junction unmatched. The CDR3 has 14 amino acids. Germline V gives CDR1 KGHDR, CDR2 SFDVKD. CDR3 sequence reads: CATSTGQLNTEAFF. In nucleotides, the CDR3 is TGTGCCACCAGTACGGGACAGCTTAACACTGAAGCTTTCTTT.

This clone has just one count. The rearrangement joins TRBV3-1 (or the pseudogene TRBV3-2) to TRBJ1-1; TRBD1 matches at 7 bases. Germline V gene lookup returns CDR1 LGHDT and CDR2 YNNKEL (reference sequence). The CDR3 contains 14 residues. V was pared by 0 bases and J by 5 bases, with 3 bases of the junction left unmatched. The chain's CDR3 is CASSQEGGWTEAFF. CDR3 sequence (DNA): TGTGCCAGCAGCCAAGAAGGGGGCTGGACTGAAGCTTTCTTT.

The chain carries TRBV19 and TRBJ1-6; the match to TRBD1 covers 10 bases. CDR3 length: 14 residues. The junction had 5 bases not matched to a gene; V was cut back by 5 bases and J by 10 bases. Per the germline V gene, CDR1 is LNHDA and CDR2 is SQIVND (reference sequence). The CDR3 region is CASSPRDRGSPLHF. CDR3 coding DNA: TGTGCCAGTAGTCCCCGGGACAGGGGATCACCCCTCCACTTT.

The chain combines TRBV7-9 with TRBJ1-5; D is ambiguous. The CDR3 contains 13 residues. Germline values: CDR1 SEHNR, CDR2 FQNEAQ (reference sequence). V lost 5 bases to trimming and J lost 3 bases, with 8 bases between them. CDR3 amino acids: CASSGGFNQPQHF. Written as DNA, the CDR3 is TGTGCCAGCAGCGGCGGGTTCAATCAGCCCCAGCATTTT.

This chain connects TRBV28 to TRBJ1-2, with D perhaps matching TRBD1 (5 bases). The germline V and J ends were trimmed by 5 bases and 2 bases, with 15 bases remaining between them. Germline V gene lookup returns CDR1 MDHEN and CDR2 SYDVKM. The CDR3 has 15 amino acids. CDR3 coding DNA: TGTGCCAGCAGTCCGCTTACAGGCGTAAACTATGGCTACACCTTC. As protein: CASSPLTGVNYGYTF.

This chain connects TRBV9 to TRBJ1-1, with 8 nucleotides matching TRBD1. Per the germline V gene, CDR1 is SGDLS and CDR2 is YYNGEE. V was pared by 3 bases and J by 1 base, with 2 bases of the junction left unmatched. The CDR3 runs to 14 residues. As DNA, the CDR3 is TGTGCCAGCAGCGCCGACAGGGGGAACACTGAAGCTTTCTTT. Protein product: CASSADRGNTEAFF.

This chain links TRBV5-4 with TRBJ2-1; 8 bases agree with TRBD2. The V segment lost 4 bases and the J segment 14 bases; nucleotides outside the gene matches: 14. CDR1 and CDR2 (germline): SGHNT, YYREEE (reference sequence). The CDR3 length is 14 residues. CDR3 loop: CASSPKTGGSREFF. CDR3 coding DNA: TGTGCCAGCAGCCCCAAGACGGGAGGGTCTAGGGAGTTCTTC.

CDR3 region: CASSLTGPSSYEQYF. CDR3 sequence (DNA): TGTGCCAGCAGTTTAACAGGGCCGAGCTCCTACGAGCAGTACTTC. This chain links TRBV27 with TRBJ2-7; maybe TRBD1 (6 bases). The V gene's germline CDR1 is MNHEY and CDR2 SMNVEV (reference sequence). The CDR3 spans 15 residues. V lost 2 bases, J lost 0 bases, and 11 bases lay in between.

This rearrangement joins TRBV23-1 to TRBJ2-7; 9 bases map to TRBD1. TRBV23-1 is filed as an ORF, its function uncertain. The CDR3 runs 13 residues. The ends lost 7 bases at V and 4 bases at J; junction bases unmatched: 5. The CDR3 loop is CASNATGGYEQYF. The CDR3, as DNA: TGCGCCAGCAACGCGACAGGGGGTTACGAGCAGTACTTC.

DNA for the CDR3: TGTGCCTGGAGCACACACGGGGGGCCGTACGAGCAGTACTTC. Its translation: CAWSTHGGPYEQYF. The V and J genes are TRBV30 and TRBJ2-7, with a tentative D call TRBD2 (7 bases). Per the germline V gene, CDR1 is GTSNPN and CDR2 is SVGIG (reference sequence). Deletions cut 3 bases from V and 4 bases from J, with 16 bases between. This CDR3 is 14 amino acids long.

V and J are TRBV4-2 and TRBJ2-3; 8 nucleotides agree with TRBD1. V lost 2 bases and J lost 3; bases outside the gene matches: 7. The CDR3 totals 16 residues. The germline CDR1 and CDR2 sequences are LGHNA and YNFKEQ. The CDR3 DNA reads TGTGCCAGCAGCCAAATAGGACAGGGATTAACAGATACGCAGTATTTT. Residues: CASSQIGQGLTDTQYF.

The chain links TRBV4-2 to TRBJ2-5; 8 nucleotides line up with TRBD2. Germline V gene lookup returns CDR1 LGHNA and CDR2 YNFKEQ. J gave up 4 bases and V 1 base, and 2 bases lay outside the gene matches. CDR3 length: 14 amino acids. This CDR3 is CASSQVSGVETQYF. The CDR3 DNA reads TGTGCCAGCAGCCAAGTTAGCGGGGTAGAGACCCAGTACTTC.

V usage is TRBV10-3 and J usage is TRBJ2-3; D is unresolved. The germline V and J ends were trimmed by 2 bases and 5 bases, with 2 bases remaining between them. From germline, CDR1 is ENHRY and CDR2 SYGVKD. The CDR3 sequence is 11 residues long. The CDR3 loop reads CAISERDTQYF. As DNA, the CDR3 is TGTGCCATCAGTGAGCGAGATACGCAGTATTTT.

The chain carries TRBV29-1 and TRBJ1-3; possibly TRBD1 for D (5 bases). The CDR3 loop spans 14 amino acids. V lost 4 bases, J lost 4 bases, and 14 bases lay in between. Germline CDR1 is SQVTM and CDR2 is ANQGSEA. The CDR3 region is CSVVYGASGNTIYF. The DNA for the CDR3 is TGCAGCGTTGTCTATGGGGCCTCCGGAAACACCATATATTTT.

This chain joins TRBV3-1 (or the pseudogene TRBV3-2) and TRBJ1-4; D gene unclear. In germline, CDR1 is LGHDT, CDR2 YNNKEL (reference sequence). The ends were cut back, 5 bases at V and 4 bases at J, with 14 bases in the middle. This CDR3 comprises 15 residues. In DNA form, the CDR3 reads TGTGCCAGCAGCTCATCCGAACAGCTTAATGAAAAACTGTTTTTT. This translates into CASSSSEQLNEKLFF.

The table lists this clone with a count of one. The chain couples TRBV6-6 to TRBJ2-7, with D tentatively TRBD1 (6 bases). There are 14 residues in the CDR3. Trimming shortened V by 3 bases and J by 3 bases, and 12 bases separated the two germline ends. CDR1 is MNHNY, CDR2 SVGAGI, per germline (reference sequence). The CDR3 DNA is TGTGCCAGCAGTTATTCCACGGACAGCTACGAGCAGTACTTC. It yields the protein CASSYSTDSYEQYF.

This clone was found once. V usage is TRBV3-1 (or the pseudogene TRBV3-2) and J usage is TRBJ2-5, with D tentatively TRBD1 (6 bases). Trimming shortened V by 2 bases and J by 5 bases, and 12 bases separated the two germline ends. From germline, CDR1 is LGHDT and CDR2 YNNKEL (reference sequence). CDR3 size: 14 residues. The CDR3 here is CASSQRGFDETQYF. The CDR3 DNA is TGTGCCAGCAGCCAAAGGGGGTTCGATGAGACCCAGTACTTC.

The DNA for the CDR3 is TGTGCCAGCAGCCAAAACCGGGACTACGAGCAGTACTTC. It is translated as CASSQNRDYEQYF. The chain has TRBV14 and TRBJ2-7; D may be TRBD2 (5 bases). From germline, CDR1 is SGHDN and CDR2 FVKESK. V shed 2 bases and J shed 3 bases, with 8 bases lying between them. The CDR3 spans 13 residues. The full variable domain, rest sourced from reference TRBV14 and TRBJ2-7, is EAGVTQFPSHSVIEKGQTVTLRCDPISGHDNLYWYRRVMGKEIKFLLHFVKESKQDESGMPNNRFLAERTGGTYSTLKVQPAELEDSGVYFCASSQNRDYEQYFGPGTRLTVT.

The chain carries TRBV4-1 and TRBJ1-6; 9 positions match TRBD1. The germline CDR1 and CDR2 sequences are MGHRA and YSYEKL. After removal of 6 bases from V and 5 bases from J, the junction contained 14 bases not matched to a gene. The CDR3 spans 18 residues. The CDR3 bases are TGCGCCAGCAGTCTAAGGGGACAGGGAGAAAGAAATAATTCACCCCTCCACTTT. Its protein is CASSLRGQGERNNSPLHF.

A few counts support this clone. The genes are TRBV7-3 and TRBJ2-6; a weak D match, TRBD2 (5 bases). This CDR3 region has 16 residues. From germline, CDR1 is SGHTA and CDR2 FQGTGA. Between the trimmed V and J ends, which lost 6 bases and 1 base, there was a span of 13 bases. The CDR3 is CASSRNPGSGANVLTF. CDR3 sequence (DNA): TGTGCCAGCAGTCGGAACCCGGGGTCTGGGGCCAACGTCCTGACTTTC.

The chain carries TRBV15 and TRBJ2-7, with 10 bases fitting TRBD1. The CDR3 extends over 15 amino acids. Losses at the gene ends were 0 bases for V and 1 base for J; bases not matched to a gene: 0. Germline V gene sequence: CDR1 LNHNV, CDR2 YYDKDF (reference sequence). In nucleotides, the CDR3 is TGTGCCACCAGCAGAGAGGACAGGGGGTCCTACGAGCAGTACTTC. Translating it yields CATSREDRGSYEQYF.

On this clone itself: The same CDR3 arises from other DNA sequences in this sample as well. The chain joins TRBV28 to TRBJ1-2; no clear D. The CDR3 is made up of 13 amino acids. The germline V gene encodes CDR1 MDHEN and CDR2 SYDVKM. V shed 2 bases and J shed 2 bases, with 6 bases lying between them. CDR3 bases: TGTGCCAGCAGTTTACGGGGAAACTATGGCTACACCTTC. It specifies CASSLRGNYGYTF.

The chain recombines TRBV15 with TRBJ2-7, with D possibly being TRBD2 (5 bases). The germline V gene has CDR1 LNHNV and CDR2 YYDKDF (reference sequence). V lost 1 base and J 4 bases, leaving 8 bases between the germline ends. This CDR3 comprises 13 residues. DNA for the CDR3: TGTGCCACCAGCAGAGGTCGGGGATACGAGCAGTACTTC. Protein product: CATSRGRGYEQYF.

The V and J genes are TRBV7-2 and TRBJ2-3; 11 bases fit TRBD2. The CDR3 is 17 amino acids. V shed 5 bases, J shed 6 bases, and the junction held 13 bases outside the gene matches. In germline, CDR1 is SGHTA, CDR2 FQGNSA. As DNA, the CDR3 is TGTGCCAGCAGCACGCGATCTTCACTAGCGGGAGCTGATACGCAGTATTTT. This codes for CASSTRSSLAGADTQYF.

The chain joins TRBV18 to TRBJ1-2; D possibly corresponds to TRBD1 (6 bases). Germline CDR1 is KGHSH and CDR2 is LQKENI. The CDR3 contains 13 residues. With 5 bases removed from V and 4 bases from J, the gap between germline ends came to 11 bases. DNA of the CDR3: TGTGCCAGCTCAGCGGACAGAACCTATGGCTACACCTTC. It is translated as CASSADRTYGYTF.

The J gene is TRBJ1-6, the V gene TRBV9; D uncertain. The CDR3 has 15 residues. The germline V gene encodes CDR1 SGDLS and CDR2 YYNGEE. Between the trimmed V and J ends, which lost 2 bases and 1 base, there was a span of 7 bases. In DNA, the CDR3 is TGTGCCAGCAGCGTGGCGGGTTCCTATAATTCACCCCTCCACTTT. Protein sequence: CASSVAGSYNSPLHF.

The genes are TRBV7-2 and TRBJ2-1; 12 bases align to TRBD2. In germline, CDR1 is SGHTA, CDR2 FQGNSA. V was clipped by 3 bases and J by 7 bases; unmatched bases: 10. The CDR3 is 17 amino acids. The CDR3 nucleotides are TGTGCCAGCAGCTTTGCCTCGACTAGCGGGAGAAATAATGAGCAGTTCTTC. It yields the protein CASSFASTSGRNNEQFF.

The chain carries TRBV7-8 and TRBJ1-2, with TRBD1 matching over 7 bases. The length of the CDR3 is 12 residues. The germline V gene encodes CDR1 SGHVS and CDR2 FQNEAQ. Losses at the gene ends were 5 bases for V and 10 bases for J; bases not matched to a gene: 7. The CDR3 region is CASSTRTGTYTF. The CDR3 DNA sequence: TGTGCCAGCAGCACCCGGACAGGAACCTACACCTTC.

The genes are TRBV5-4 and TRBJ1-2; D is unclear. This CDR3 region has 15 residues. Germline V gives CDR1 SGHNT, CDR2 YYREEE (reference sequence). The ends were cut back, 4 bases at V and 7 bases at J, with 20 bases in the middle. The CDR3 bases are TGTGCCAGCAGCCTCCCCTCGGCGGGTGTCTCTGGCTACACCTTC. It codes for CASSLPSAGVSGYTF. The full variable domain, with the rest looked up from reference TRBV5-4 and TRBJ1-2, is ETGVTQSPTHLIKTRGQQVTLRCSSQSGHNTVSWYQQALGQGPQFIFQYYREEENGRGNFPPRFSGLQFPNYSSELNVNALELDDSALYLCASSLPSAGVSGYTFGSGTRLTVV.